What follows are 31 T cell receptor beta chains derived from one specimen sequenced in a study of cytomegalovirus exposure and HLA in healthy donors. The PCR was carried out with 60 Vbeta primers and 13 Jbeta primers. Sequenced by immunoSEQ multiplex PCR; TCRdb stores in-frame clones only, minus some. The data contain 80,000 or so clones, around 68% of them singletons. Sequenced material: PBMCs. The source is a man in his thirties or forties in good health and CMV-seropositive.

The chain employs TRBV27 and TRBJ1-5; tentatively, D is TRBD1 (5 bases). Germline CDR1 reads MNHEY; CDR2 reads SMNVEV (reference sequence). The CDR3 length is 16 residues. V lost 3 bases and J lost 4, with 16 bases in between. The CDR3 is CASSFSGVPGNQPQHF. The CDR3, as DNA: TGTGCCAGCAGTTTTAGCGGGGTACCAGGGAATCAGCCCCAGCATTTT.

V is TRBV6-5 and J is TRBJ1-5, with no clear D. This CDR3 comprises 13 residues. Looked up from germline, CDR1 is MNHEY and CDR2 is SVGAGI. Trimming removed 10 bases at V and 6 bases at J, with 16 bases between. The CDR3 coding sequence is TGTGCCACCAACCCTCGAGAGGGTCAGCCCCAGCATTTT. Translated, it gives CATNPREGQPQHF.

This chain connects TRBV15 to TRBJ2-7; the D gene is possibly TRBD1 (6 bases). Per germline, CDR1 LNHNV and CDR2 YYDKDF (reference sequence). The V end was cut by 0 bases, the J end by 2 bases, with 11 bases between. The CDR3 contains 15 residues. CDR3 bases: TGTGCCACCAGCAGAGACGGCCAGGGGACCTACGAGCAGTACTTC. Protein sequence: CATSRDGQGTYEQYF.

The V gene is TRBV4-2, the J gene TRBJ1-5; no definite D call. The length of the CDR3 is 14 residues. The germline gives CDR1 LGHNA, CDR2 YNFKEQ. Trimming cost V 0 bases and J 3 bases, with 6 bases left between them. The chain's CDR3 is CASSQERVNQPQHF. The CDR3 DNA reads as TGTGCCAGCAGCCAAGAGAGGGTCAATCAGCCCCAGCATTTT.

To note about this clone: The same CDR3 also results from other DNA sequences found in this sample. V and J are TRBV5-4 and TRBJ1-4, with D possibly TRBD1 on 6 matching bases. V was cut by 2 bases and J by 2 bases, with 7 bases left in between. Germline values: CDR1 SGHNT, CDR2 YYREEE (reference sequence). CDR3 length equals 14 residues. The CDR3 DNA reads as TGTGCCAGCAGCTTACAGGGCACTAATGAAAAACTGTTTTTT. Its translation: CASSLQGTNEKLFF.

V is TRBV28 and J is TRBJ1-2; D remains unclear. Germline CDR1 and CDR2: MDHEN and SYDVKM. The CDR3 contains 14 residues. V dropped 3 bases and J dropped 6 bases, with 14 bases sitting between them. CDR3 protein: CASSFTLPGDGYTF. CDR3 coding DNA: TGTGCCAGCAGTTTCACTCTACCGGGAGATGGCTACACCTTC.

The CDR3 region is CASSLSQAAYNEQFF. As DNA, the CDR3 is TGTGCCAGCAGCTTAAGTCAAGCGGCCTACAATGAGCAGTTCTTC. This chain joins TRBV7-3 and TRBJ2-1, with D possibly being TRBD2 (5 bases). Germline loops: CDR1 SGHTA, CDR2 FQGTGA. V gave up 1 base and J gave up 2 bases, with 9 bases separating them. The CDR3 covers 15 residues.

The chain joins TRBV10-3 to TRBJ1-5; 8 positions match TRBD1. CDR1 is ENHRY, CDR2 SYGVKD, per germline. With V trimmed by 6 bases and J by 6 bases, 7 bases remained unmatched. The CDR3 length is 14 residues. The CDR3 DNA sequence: TGTGCCATCAGCATACAGGGGGAGGTTCAGCCCCAGCATTTT. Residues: CAISIQGEVQPQHF.

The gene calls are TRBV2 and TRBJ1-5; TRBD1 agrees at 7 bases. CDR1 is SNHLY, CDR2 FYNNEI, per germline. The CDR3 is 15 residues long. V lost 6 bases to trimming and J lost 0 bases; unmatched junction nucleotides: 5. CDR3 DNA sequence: TGTGCCAGCAGGGCGACAGGGTATAGCAATCAGCCCCAGCATTTT. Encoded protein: CASRATGYSNQPQHF.

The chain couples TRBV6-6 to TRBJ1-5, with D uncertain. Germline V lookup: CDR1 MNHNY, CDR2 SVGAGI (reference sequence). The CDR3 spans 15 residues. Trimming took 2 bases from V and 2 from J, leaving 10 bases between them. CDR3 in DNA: TGTGCCAGCAGTTACAGACTGGCTGGCAATCAGCCCCAGCATTTT. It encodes CASSYRLAGNQPQHF.

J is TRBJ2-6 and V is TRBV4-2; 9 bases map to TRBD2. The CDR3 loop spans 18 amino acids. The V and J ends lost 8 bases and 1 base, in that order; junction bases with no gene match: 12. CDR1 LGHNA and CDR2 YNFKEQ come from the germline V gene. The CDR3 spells CASSHPGLAASGANVLTF. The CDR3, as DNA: TGTGCCAGCTCACACCCGGGACTAGCAGCTTCTGGGGCCAACGTCCTGACTTTC.

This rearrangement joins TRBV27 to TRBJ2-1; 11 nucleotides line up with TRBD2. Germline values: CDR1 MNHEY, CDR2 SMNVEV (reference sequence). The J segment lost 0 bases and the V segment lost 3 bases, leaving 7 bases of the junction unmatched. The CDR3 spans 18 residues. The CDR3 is CASSFIAGGLSSYNEQFF. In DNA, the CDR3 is TGTGCCAGCAGTTTTATAGCGGGAGGGCTTAGCTCCTACAATGAGCAGTTCTTC.

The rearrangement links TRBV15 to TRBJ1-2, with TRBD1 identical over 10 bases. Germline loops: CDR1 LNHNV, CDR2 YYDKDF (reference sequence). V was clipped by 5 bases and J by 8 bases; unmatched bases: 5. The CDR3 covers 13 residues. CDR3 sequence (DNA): TGTGCCACCAGCGGCTCGGGACAGGGGGGCTACACCTTC. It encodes CATSGSGQGGYTF.

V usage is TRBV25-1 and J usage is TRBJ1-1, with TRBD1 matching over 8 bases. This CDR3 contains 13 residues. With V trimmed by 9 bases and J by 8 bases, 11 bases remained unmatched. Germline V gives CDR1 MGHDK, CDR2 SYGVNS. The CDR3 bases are TGTGCCAGTACCCAGGGGGCGGAAAGGGAAGCTTTCTTT. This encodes CASTQGAEREAFF.

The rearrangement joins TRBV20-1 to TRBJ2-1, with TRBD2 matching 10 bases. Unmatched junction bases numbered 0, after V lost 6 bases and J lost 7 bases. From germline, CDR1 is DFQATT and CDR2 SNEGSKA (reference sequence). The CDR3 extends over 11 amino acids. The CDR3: CSAAGGNEQFF. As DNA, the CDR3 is TGCAGTGCAGCGGGGGGGAATGAGCAGTTCTTC.

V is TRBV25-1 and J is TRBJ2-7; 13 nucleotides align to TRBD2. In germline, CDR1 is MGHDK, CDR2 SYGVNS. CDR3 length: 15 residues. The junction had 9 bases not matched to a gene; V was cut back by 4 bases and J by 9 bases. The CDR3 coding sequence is TGTGCCAGCAGTGGCCCGGGACTAGCGGGACTCGGGCAGTACTTC. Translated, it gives CASSGPGLAGLGQYF.

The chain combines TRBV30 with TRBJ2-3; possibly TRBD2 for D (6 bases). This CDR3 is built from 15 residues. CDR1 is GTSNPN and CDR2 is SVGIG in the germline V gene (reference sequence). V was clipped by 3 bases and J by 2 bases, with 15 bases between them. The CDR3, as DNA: TGTGCCTGGAGGGGGACTCGACTACACACAGATACGCAGTATTTT. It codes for CAWRGTRLHTDTQYF.

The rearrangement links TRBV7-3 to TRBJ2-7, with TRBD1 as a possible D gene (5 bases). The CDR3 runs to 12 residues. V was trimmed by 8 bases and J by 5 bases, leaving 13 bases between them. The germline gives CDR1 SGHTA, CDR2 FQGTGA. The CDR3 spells CASGARADEQYF. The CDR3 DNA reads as TGTGCCAGCGGGGCTAGAGCTGACGAGCAGTACTTC. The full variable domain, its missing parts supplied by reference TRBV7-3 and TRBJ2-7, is GAGVSQTPSNKVTEKGKYVELRCDPISGHTALYWYRQSLGQGPEFLIYFQGTGAADDSGLPNDRFFAVRPEGSVSTLKIQRTERGDSAVYLCASGARADEQYFGPGTRLTVT.

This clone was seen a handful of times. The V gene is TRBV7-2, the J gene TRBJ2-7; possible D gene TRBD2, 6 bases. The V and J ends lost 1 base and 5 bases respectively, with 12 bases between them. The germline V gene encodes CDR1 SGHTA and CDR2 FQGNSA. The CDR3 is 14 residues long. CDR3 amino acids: CASSLVYGEDEQYF. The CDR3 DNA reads TGTGCCAGCAGCTTAGTTTACGGGGAGGACGAGCAGTACTTC.

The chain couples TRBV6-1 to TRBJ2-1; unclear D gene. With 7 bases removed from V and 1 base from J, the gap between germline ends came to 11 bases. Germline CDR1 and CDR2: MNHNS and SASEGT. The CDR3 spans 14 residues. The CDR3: CASMELRSYNEQFF. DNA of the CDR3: TGTGCCAGCATGGAGTTACGATCCTACAATGAGCAGTTCTTC.

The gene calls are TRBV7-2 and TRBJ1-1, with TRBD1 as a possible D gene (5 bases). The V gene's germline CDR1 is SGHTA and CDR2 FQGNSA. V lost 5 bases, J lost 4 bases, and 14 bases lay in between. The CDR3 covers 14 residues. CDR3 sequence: CASSLTGGTTEAFF. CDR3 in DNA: TGTGCCAGCAGCCTAACAGGCGGGACCACTGAAGCTTTCTTT.

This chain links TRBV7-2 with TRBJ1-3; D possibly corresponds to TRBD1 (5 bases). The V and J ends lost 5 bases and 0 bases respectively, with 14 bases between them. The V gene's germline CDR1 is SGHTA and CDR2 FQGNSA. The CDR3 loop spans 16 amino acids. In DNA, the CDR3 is TGTGCCAGCAGCCGTGGGACTACTAGCTCTGGAAACACCATATATTTT. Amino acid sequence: CASSRGTTSSGNTIYF. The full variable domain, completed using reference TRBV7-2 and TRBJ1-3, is GAGVSQSPSNKVTEKGKDVELRCDPISGHTALYWYRQSLGQGLEFLIYFQGNSAPDKSGLPSDRFSAERTGGSVSTLTIQRTQQEDSAVYLCASSRGTTSSGNTIYFGEGSWLTVV.

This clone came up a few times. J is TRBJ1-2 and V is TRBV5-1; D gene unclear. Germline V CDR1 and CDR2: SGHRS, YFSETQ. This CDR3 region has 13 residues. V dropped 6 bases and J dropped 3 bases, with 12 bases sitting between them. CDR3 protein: CASKVSKDYGYTF. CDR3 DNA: TGCGCCAGCAAGGTTAGCAAGGACTATGGCTACACCTTC.

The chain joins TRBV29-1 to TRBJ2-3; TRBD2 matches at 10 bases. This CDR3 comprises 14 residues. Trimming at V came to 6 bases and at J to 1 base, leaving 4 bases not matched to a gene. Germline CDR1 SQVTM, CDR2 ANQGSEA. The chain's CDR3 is CSVPSGGRTDTQYF. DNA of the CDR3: TGCAGCGTACCTAGCGGGGGCCGCACAGATACGCAGTATTTT.

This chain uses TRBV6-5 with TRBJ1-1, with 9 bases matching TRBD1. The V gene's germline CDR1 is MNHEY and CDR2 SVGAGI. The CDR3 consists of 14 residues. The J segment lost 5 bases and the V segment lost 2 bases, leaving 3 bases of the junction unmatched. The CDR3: CASSYRQGETEAFF. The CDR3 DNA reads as TGTGCCAGCAGTTACCGACAGGGGGAGACTGAAGCTTTCTTT.

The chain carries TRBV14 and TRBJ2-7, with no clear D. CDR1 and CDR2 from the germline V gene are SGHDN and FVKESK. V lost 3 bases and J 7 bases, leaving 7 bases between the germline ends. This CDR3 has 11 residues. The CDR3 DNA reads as TGTGCCAGCAGCCAGGTGGAGGAGCAGTACTTC. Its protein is CASSQVEEQYF. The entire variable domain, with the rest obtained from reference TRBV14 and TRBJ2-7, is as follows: EAGVTQFPSHSVIEKGQTVTLRCDPISGHDNLYWYRRVMGKEIKFLLHFVKESKQDESGMPNNRFLAERTGGTYSTLKVQPAELEDSGVYFCASSQVEEQYFGPGTRLTVT.

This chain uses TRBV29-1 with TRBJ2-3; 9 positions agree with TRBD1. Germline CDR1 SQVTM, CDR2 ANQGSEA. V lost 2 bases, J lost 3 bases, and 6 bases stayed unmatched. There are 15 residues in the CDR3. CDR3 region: CSVEPWDRVTDTQYF. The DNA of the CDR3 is TGCAGCGTTGAACCGTGGGACAGGGTAACAGATACGCAGTATTTT.

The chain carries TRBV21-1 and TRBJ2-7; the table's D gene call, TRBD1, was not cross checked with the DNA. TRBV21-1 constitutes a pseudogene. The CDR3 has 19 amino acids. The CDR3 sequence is CASSKALGQGCTHAYEQYF. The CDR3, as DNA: TGTGCCAGCAGCAAAGCGCTAGGACAGGGGTGCACCCACGCCTACGAGCAGTACTTC.

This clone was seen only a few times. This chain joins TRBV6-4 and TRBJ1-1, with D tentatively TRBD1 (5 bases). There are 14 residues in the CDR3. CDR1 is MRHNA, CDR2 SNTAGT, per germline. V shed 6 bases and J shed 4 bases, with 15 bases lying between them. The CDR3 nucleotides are TGTGCCAGCAGCCCCAGGGTAAGGGTCACTGAAGCTTTCTTT. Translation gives CASSPRVRVTEAFF.

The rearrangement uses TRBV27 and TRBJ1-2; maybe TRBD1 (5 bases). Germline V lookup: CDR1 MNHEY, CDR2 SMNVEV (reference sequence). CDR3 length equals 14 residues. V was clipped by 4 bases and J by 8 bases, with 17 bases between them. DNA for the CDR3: TGTGCCAGCAGTTACGTAGGGGAGGAGGGCGGCTACACCTTC. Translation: CASSYVGEEGGYTF.

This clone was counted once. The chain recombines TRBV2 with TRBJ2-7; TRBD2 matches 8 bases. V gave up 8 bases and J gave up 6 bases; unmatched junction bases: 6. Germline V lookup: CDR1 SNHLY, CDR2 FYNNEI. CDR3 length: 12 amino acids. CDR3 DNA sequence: TGTGCCAGCCGAGCGGGGGACTCCGAGCAGTACTTC. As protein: CASRAGDSEQYF.